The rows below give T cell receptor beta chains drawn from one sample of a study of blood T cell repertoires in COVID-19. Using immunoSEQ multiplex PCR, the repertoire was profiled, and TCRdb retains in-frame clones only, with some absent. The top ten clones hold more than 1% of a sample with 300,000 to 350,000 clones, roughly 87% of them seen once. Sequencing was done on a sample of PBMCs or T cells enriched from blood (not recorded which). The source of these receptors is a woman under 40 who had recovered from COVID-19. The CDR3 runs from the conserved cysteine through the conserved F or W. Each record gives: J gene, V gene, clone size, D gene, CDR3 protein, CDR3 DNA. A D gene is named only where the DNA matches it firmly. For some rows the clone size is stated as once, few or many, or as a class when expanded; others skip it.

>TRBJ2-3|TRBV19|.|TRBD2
CASRTSLAGGTNTQYF
TGTGCCAGTAGGACATCACTAGCGGGGGGTACGAATACGCAGTATTTT
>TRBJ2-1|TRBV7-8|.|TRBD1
CASSNRTGYPHNEQFF
TGTGCCAGCAGCAACCGGACAGGGTACCCACACAATGAGCAGTTCTTC
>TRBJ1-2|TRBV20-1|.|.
CSASDRGASGYTF
TGCAGTGCTAGTGATCGGGGGGCGTCAGGCTACACCTTC
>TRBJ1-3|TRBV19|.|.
CASTSPRQWSGNTIYF
TGTGCCAGTACCTCCCCTCGACAATGGTCTGGAAACACCATATATTTT
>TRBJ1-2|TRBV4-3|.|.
CASSQEPGGHGYTF
TGCGCCAGCAGCCAAGAGCCCGGGGGACATGGCTACACCTTC
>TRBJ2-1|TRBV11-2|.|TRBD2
CASSFLGGSGNEQFF
TGTGCCAGCAGCTTTTTGGGAGGGAGTGGGAATGAGCAGTTCTTC
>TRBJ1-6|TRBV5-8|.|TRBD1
CASSLAGTGTSPLHF
TGTGCCAGCAGCTTGGCCGGGACAGGGACCTCACCCCTCCACTTT
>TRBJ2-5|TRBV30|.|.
CAWSRQGETQYF
TGTGCCTGGAGTAGGCAGGGGGAGACCCAGTACTTC
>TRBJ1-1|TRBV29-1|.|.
CSVVKTVIDTEAFF
TGCAGCGTCGTCAAGACAGTGATTGACACTGAAGCTTTCTTT
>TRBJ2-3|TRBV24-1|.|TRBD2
CATSGGDYAYF
TGTGCCACCAGTGGCGGGGACTATGCGTATTTT
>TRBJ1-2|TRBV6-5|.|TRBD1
CASSYRTGSGYTF
TGTGCCAGCAGTTACCGGACAGGGTCCGGCTACACCTTC
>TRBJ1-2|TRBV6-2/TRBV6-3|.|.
CASSAGTPANYGYTF
TGTGCCAGCAGTGCTGGGACACCAGCTAACTATGGCTACACCTTC
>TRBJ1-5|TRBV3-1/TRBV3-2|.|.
CASSQDRAGIGQPQHF
TGTGCCAGCAGCCAAGATCGGGCAGGGATAGGACAGCCCCAGCATTTT
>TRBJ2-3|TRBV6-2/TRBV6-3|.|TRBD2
CASSYSIPSGGPESTDTQYF
TGTGCCAGCAGTTACTCCATCCCTAGCGGGGGACCCGAAAGCACAGATACGCAGTATTTT
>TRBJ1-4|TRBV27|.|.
CASSTGMANEKLFF
TGTGCCAGCAGCACAGGGATGGCTAATGAAAAACTGTTTTTT
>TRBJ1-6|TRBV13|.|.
CASSPGTDGSGSPLHF
TGTGCCAGCAGCCCTGGGACGGACGGGAGTGGCTCACCCCTCCACTTT
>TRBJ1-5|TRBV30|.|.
CAWSGGHLQPQHF
TGTGCCTGGAGTGGGGGACACCTTCAGCCCCAGCATTTT
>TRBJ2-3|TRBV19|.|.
CASSIVQGSTRGAADTQYF
TGTGCCAGTAGTATAGTGCAGGGCTCCACCAGGGGGGCCGCAGATACGCAGTATTTT
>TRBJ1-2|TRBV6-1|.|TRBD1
CASSEGTALRYGYTF
TGTGCCAGCAGTGAGGGGACAGCCCTTAGATATGGCTACACCTTC
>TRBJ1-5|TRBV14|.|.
CASSLGLRQPQHF
TGTGCCAGCAGCTTGGGGCTGCGTCAGCCCCAGCATTTT
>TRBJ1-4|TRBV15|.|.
CATSRLIKRLDSPTTNEKLFF
TGTGCCACCAGCAGATTGATAAAACGTCTGGACAGCCCCACAACTAATGAAAAACTGTTTTTT
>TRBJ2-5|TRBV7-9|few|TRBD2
CAGLSGYQETQYF
TGTGCCGGCCTTAGCGGGTACCAAGAGACCCAGTACTTC
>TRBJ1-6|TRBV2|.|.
CASRPLQEGNSPLHF
TGTGCCAGCAGACCCCTACAGGAGGGGAATTCACCCCTCCACTTT
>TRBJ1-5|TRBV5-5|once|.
CASSLEVHPRNQPQHF
TGTGCCAGCAGCTTGGAAGTACACCCCCGCAATCAGCCCCAGCATTTT
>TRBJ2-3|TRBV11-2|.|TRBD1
CASSLYTGTASRDTQYF
TGTGCCAGCAGCTTATATACCGGGACAGCATCTCGCGATACGCAGTATTTT
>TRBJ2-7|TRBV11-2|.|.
CASSLDQRVHEQYF
TGTGCCAGCAGCTTAGATCAGAGGGTCCACGAGCAGTACTTC
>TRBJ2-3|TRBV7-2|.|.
CASSLDRDPPDTQYF
TGTGCCAGCAGCTTAGACAGGGACCCTCCAGATACGCAGTATTTT
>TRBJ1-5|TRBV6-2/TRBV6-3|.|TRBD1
CASSYSRTGTGNQPQHF
TGTGCCAGCAGTTACTCACGGACAGGGACTGGCAATCAGCCCCAGCATTTT
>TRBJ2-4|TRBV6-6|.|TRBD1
CASSLSGQGANIQYF
TGTGCCAGCAGCCTCTCGGGACAGGGGGCGAACATTCAGTACTTC
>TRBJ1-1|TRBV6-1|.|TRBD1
CASSGRTGNIKPTSNTEAFF
TGTGCCAGCAGTGGTCGGACAGGCAACATTAAACCAACCAGTAACACTGAAGCTTTCTTT